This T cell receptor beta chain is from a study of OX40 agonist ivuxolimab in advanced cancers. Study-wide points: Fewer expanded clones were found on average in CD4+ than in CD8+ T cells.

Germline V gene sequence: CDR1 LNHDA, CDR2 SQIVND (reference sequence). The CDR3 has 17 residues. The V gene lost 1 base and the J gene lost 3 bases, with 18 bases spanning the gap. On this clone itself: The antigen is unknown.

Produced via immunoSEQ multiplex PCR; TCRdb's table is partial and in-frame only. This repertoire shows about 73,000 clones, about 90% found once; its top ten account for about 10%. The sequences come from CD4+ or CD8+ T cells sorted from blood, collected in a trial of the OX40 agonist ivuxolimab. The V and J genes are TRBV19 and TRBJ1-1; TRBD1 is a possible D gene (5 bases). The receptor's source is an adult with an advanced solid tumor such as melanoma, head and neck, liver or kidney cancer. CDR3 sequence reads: CASSIAGRGEGDTEAFF. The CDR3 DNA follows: TGTGCCAGTAGTATAGCGGGGCGAGGAGAAGGTGACACTGAAGCTTTCTTT.